This T cell receptor beta chain was documented in a study of regulatory T cells in long-lasting Graves disease. Study observations and caveats: Newly diagnosed patients had higher TCR diversity than persistent Graves' patients did. TRBV28, TRBJ1-2 and TRBJ2-5 were favored in persistent disease.

CDR3 length: 13 amino acids. Germline V gene data show CDR1 as SEHNR and CDR2 as FQNEAQ (reference sequence). V was cut by 5 bases and J by 9 bases, with 11 bases left in between. The time point denotes: persistent/refractory GD, antithyroid drugs over 5 years with positive TRAb. The TCR library was made from RNA that had been extracted from PBMCs in TRIzol. The collection involved drawing 7.5 to 9.5 milliliters of peripheral blood into EDTA tubes. In building TCR beta libraries, iRepertoire HTBI primers were used together with Arm-PCR of CDR3 regions. TCRdb ran MiXCR on the multiplex PCR reads and lists one entry per CDR3 protein. The sample has under 500,000 distinct CDR3 sequences; 20% are singletons. Points on this clonotype: Its antigen remains unknown.

Sequenced material: peripheral blood mononuclear cells (PBMCs), taken when the disease was refractory, from a patient treated with antithyroid drugs. This TCR was sampled from a female donor with Graves disease. The chain links TRBV7-9 to TRBJ1-6; possible D gene TRBD1, 6 bases. CDR3 DNA sequence: TGTGCCAGCAGCACGACAGGAGGTTCACCCCTCCACTTT. This codes for CASSTTGGSPLHF.